The 5 T cell receptor beta chains presented below share a single source sample, sequenced in a study of blood T cell repertoires in COVID-19. Measured with immunoSEQ multiplex PCR; TCRdb has only the in-frame clones, and not every one. The sample contains 200,000 to 250,000 clones, around 83% of which appear only once. Material for sequencing was peripheral blood. These receptors originate from an older woman with COVID-19, enrolled during active disease.

The chain has TRBV18 and TRBJ1-1; D gene uncertain. The CDR3 extends over 14 amino acids. V was pared by 5 bases and J by 1 base, with 11 bases between. The germline CDR1 and CDR2 sequences are KGHSH and LQKENI. The CDR3 is CASSVYSANTEAFF. The CDR3 coding sequence is TGTGCCAGCTCAGTGTACAGTGCGAACACTGAAGCTTTCTTT.

The chain links TRBV2 to TRBJ2-5; weak D call: TRBD2 (5 bases). The germline gives CDR1 SNHLY, CDR2 FYNNEI. The V end lost 11 bases, the J end lost 5 bases, and 15 bases lay between the germline ends. The CDR3 length is 12 residues. The CDR3 here is CASREDSETQYF. In DNA form, the CDR3 reads TGTGCCTCCCGAGAGGACTCGGAGACCCAGTACTTC.

This chain links TRBV11-2 with TRBJ2-2; 10 bases map to TRBD2. CDR1 and CDR2 (germline): SGHAT, FQNNGV. The CDR3 length is 16 residues. The J segment lost 5 bases and the V segment lost 5 bases, leaving 8 bases of the junction unmatched. This chain's CDR3 is CASSDLAGVRTGELFF. The CDR3 bases are TGTGCCAGCAGCGATCTAGCGGGAGTGAGAACCGGGGAGCTGTTTTTT.

This chain uses TRBV9 with TRBJ1-1; D is undetermined. The CDR3 has 14 amino acids. Germline V gene data show CDR1 as SGDLS and CDR2 as YYNGEE. The V gene lost 3 bases and the J gene lost 4 bases, with 13 bases spanning the gap. CDR3 residues: CASSADPGSTEAFF. Written as DNA, the CDR3 is TGTGCCAGCAGCGCCGACCCGGGAAGCACTGAAGCTTTCTTT.

This sequence joins TRBV25-1 and TRBJ2-3; no clear D. The length of the CDR3 is 17 residues. Per the germline V gene, CDR1 is MGHDK and CDR2 is SYGVNS. V was trimmed by 1 base and J by 0 bases, leaving 14 bases between them. The CDR3 spells CASSEFLSADSTDTQYF. The CDR3 DNA follows: TGTGCCAGCAGTGAATTTTTAAGCGCCGACAGCACAGATACGCAGTATTTT.